The T cell receptor beta chain described here comes from a study of radiation and T cells in renal cell carcinoma. The method was immunoSEQ multiplex PCR; TCRdb's version includes in-frame clones alone and lacks a portion of them. The sample has about 74,000 clones, 89% seen once; the top ten hold around 6%. With respect to this clone: Its specificity is not known.

Indicated time point: blood 4 weeks post-SBRT, at nephrectomy. Indicated treatment: 15 Gy SBRT to primary tumor, nephrectomy 4 weeks later. Nephrectomy followed 15 Gy stereotactic body radiation by 4 weeks. Radiation-treated patients gave blood at baseline, week 2 and week 4. V lost 1 base to trimming and J lost 3 bases, with 6 bases between them. The CDR3 has 13 amino acids. Germline V gives CDR1 MGHDK, CDR2 SYGVNS. Study-wide findings and caveats: Without pretreatment biopsies, baseline tumor clonotype presence was undetermined. Top tumor clonotypes rose in blood 2 weeks post-radiation, then contracted.

The sequencing here drew on blood, taken from a patient whose treatment included radiotherapy and nephrectomy. The clonotype comes from a woman in her 70s with renal cell carcinoma. The chain uses TRBV25-1 and TRBJ1-1; D call uncertain. CDR3 sequence reads: CASSELVYTEAFF. The CDR3 coding sequence is TGTGCCAGCAGTGAATTGGTCTACACTGAAGCTTTCTTT.